Listed here are 15 T cell receptor beta chains from one sample, sequenced in a study of control samples from healthy donors and cancer patients. Some clones are missing from TCRdb's copy, which holds only in-frame ones; the method was immunoSEQ multiplex PCR. The sample includes 100,000 to 150,000 clones, more than 85% of them seen just once. Input material: blood. The receptors shown here come from a man aged 18 to 29 in good health.

The J gene is TRBJ2-1, the V gene TRBV6-1; 8 bases map to TRBD1. Germline V lookup: CDR1 MNHNS, CDR2 SASEGT. V lost 4 bases to trimming and J lost 2 bases; unmatched junction nucleotides: 7. The CDR3 is 16 amino acids. The CDR3 sequence is CASSGDWGQAYNEQFF. CDR3 DNA: TGTGCCAGCAGTGGGGATTGGGGACAGGCCTACAATGAGCAGTTCTTC.

This clone was recorded a few times. The chain carries TRBV6-5 and TRBJ2-7; 10 nucleotides agree with TRBD1. This CDR3 has 14 residues. Germline values: CDR1 MNHEY, CDR2 SVGAGI. After removal of 8 bases from V and 0 bases from J, the junction contained 4 bases not matched to a gene. The CDR3 is CASGRDRGSYEQYF. The CDR3 DNA reads as TGTGCCAGCGGCCGGGACAGGGGCTCCTACGAGCAGTACTTC.

This clone was counted a few times. The genes are TRBV7-9 and TRBJ1-2; no definite D call. Germline CDR1 SEHNR, CDR2 FQNEAQ (reference sequence). The V end was cut by 2 bases, the J end by 6 bases, with 13 bases between. The CDR3 is made up of 14 amino acids. The DNA for the CDR3 is TGTGCCAGCAGCTTATCGGGAGGGATAGATGGCTACACCTTC. This sequence encodes CASSLSGGIDGYTF.

This clone was seen only once. The J gene is TRBJ2-3, the V gene TRBV5-1; 11 positions agree with TRBD2. V trimming: 0 bases; J trimming: 6 bases; junction bases outside the gene matches: 9. The CDR3 loop spans 17 amino acids. The germline gives CDR1 SGHRS, CDR2 YFSETQ. The CDR3 DNA is TGCGCCAGCAGCTTGGTAGGGACTAGCGGAGCGGGGGATACGCAGTATTTT. The encoded protein is CASSLVGTSGAGDTQYF.

To note about this clone: The sample holds other DNA sequences that translate to the same CDR3. The gene calls are TRBV11-2 and TRBJ2-4; D gene uncertain. CDR3 length equals 16 residues. V was trimmed by 1 base and J by 2 bases, leaving 12 bases between them. Germline CDR1 and CDR2: SGHAT and FQNNGV. CDR3: CASSLGYSRTKNIQYF. The CDR3 DNA follows: TGTGCCAGCAGCTTAGGGTACAGTCGAACCAAAAACATTCAGTACTTC.

The chain links TRBV5-1 to TRBJ2-2, with a tentative D call TRBD1 (5 bases). Germline V lookup: CDR1 SGHRS, CDR2 YFSETQ. The CDR3 covers 14 residues. Trimming cost V 4 bases and J 1 base, with 8 bases left between them. The CDR3 here is CASSTDRNTGELFF. The CDR3 region has the DNA TGCGCCAGCAGCACCGACAGGAACACCGGGGAGCTGTTTTTT.

This chain uses TRBV10-3 with TRBJ2-2, with 7 positions matching TRBD1. Germline V lookup: CDR1 ENHRY, CDR2 SYGVKD. This CDR3 comprises 15 residues. V shed 3 bases, J shed 4 bases, and the junction held 5 bases outside the gene matches. For the CDR3, the DNA is TGTGCCATCAGTGATGGGGACAGCTTCACCGGGGAGCTGTTTTTT. Amino acid sequence: CAISDGDSFTGELFF.

This chain connects TRBV6-6 to TRBJ2-5; 8 bases map to TRBD1. The V and J ends lost 5 bases and 2 bases, in that order; junction bases with no gene match: 7. CDR1 and CDR2 (germline): MNHNY, SVGAGI (reference sequence). The length of the CDR3 is 15 residues. This CDR3 is CASSRTTGEQETQYF. For the CDR3, the DNA is TGTGCCAGCAGTAGAACGACAGGGGAACAAGAGACCCAGTACTTC.

The chain links TRBV6-6 to TRBJ1-3; D is uncertain. This CDR3 is 16 amino acids long. Germline loops: CDR1 MNHNY, CDR2 SVGAGI (reference sequence). Trimming took off 0 bases at V and 0 bases at J, with 9 bases between the two ends. DNA of the CDR3: TGTGCCAGCAGTTACTCAGGCAGGAGCTCTGGAAACACCATATATTTT. This gives the protein CASSYSGRSSGNTIYF.

V gene TRBV10-3 combines with J gene TRBJ2-3, with 11 bases matching TRBD2. From germline, CDR1 is ENHRY and CDR2 SYGVKD. The CDR3 covers 16 residues. V lost 3 bases, J lost 5 bases, and 7 bases stayed unmatched. This chain's CDR3 is CAISDSLAGGQDTQYF. In nucleotides, the CDR3 is TGTGCCATCAGTGATTCGTTAGCGGGGGGGCAAGATACGCAGTATTTT.

The chain carries TRBV4-2 and TRBJ1-5, with D possibly matching TRBD1 (5 bases). The CDR3 consists of 17 residues. Trimming cost V 3 bases and J 0 bases, with 15 bases left between them. Per the germline V gene, CDR1 is LGHNA and CDR2 is YNFKEQ. The CDR3 region has the DNA TGTGCCAGCAGCCATGACGACAGCTCCTATAGCAATCAGCCCCAGCATTTT. This gives the protein CASSHDDSSYSNQPQHF.

Regarding this clone: Other nucleotide sequences from this sample produce the same CDR3. The V gene is TRBV7-9, the J gene TRBJ2-7, with D perhaps given as TRBD1 or TRBD2 (6 bases each). The CDR3 spans 12 residues. In germline, CDR1 is SEHNR, CDR2 FQNEAQ (reference sequence). Trimming took 6 bases from V and 6 from J, leaving 12 bases between them. The CDR3 DNA is TGTGCCAGCAGTCCACAGGGAGGCGAGCAGTACTTC. As protein: CASSPQGGEQYF.

This clone was seen just once. This chain connects TRBV25-1 to TRBJ2-7; 8 bases align to TRBD2. The germline V gene encodes CDR1 MGHDK and CDR2 SYGVNS. Losses at the gene ends were 8 bases for V and 2 bases for J; bases not matched to a gene: 2. The CDR3 totals 12 residues. The CDR3 reads CASAAGAYEQYF. The CDR3 DNA reads TGTGCCAGCGCAGCGGGGGCCTACGAGCAGTACTTC.

The CDR3 DNA sequence: TGTGCCAGCAGCCAAGTTTTAGCGTGGGGTCGGGAGGATGAGCAGTTCTTC. It codes for CASSQVLAWGREDEQFF. The chain links TRBV3-1 (or the pseudogene TRBV3-2) to TRBJ2-1; 7 bases are shared with TRBD2. Germline loops: CDR1 LGHDT, CDR2 YNNKEL (reference sequence). The V and J ends lost 1 base and 8 bases, in that order; junction bases with no gene match: 14. The CDR3 extends over 17 amino acids.

The gene calls are TRBV29-1 and TRBJ1-1, with D uncertain. Trimming removed 4 bases at V and 0 bases at J, with 3 bases between. This CDR3 region has 11 residues. Germline V lookup: CDR1 SQVTM, CDR2 ANQGSEA. CDR3 DNA: TGCAGCGTTGGACTGAACACTGAAGCTTTCTTT. This codes for CSVGLNTEAFF.